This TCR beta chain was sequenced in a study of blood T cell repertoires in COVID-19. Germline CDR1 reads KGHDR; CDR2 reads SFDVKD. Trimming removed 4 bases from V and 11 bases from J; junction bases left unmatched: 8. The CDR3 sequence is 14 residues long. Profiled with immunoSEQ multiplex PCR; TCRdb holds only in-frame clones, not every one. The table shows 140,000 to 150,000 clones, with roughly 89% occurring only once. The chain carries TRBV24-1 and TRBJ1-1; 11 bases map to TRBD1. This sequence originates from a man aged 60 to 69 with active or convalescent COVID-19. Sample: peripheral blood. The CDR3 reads CATSDWDRGLGAFF. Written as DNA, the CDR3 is TGTGCCACCAGTGACTGGGACAGGGGGTTAGGCGCTTTCTTT.